The next 5 T cell receptor beta chains were all read from a single sample in a study of regulatory T cells in long-lasting Graves disease. HTBI primers from iRepertoire and Arm-PCR of CDR3 regions yielded the TCR beta libraries. TCRdb redid the calling of the multiplex PCR reads with MiXCR, one entry per CDR3 protein. Altogether about 540,000 distinct CDR3 sequences are present, roughly 13% being singletons, with the ten largest covering roughly 9.7%. The time point denotes: newly diagnosed GD, antithyroid drugs for less than 3 months. Researchers made the TCR library from RNA that was extracted from PBMCs. These same records also appear under a second study, on T cells in Graves' hyperthyroidism and ophthalmopathy.

This specimen was peripheral blood mononuclear cells (PBMCs), taken at new diagnosis, from a patient treated with antithyroid drugs. These receptors all stem from a young man with Graves disease.

Many counts were recorded for this clonotype. The CDR3 DNA reads as TGCAGTGCTGAACGACTAGCGGGGAGCACAGATACGCAGTATTTT. This sequence encodes CSAERLAGSTDTQYF. The chain joins TRBV20-1 to TRBJ2-3; TRBD2 aligns across 11 bases. Per germline, CDR1 DFQATT and CDR2 SNEGSKA (reference sequence). V lost 5 bases, J lost 0 bases, and 4 bases stayed unmatched. This CDR3 has 15 residues.

This clonotype was recorded many times. The chain employs TRBV6-1 and TRBJ2-7, with a weak D call TRBD1 (6 bases). V lost 6 bases to trimming and J lost 5 bases, with 14 bases between them. Germline CDR1 reads MNHNS; CDR2 reads SASEGT. There are 13 residues in the CDR3. CDR3 bases: TGTGCCAGCAGAACTTCAGGGGACCACGAGCAGTACTTC. Protein product: CASRTSGDHEQYF.

The genes are TRBV19 and TRBJ1-1, with a tentative D call TRBD1 (5 bases). With 3 bases removed from V and 1 base from J, the gap between germline ends came to 9 bases. The germline gives CDR1 LNHDA, CDR2 SQIVND (reference sequence). The length of the CDR3 is 14 residues. CDR3 loop: CASSMGRENTEAFF. As DNA, the CDR3 is TGTGCCAGTAGTATGGGACGTGAGAACACTGAAGCTTTCTTT. Looking up the rest from reference TRBV19 and TRBJ1-1 gives the full variable domain: DGGITQSPKYLFRKEGQNVTLSCEQNLNHDAMYWYRQDPGQGLRLIYYSQIVNDFQKGDIAEGYSVSREKKESFPLTVTSAQKNPTAFYLCASSMGRENTEAFFGQGTRLTVV.

On this clonotype itself: A read error may account for a junction end that differs from germline. The rearrangement joins TRBV20-1 to TRBJ1-4, with 8 bases that match TRBD1. This CDR3 is 13 amino acids long. Germline V gene data show CDR1 as DFQATT and CDR2 as SNEGSKA (reference sequence). The CDR3 here is CSAHQGAGEILFF. CDR3 in DNA: TGCAGTGCACATCAGGGGGCCGGGGAAATACTGTTTTTT.

This clonotype was recorded at least ten times. The chain carries TRBV7-9 and TRBJ1-1; D gene unclear. V was pared by 4 bases and J by 6 bases, with 18 bases between. Per the germline V gene, CDR1 is SEHNR and CDR2 is FQNEAQ (reference sequence). There are 15 residues in the CDR3. The CDR3 DNA is TGTGCCAGCAGCTCAGTGGAGTTGCGCATCGCTGAAGCTTTCTTT. It yields the protein CASSSVELRIAEAFF.